This T cell receptor (beta chain) was identified during a study of metastatic and nonmetastatic thyroid tumors. This clone occurred many times. CDR3 length: 15 residues. Trimming removed 0 bases from V and 3 bases from J, with 14 bases in between. Germline CDR1 reads SQVTM; CDR2 reads ANQGSEA. MiXCR re-clonotyped the PCR reads for TCRdb. Of roughly 30,000 clones in the sample, about 20% were seen once. Nobody among the patients had been given any treatment before thyroid surgery. The gene calls are TRBV29-1 and TRBJ1-2; maybe TRBD1 (6 bases). The sequence came from a female donor with papillary thyroid cancer or a benign thyroid nodule (not recorded which). Some clones in this sample may be carry-over from other donors' samples. The sequenced sample consisted of blood. DNA for the CDR3: TGCAGCGTTGAAGATCAACAGGGAGCTTACTATGGCTACACCTTC. Amino acid sequence: CSVEDQQGAYYGYTF.